A single T cell receptor (beta chain) is shown here with its context. Its antigen is not identified. This CDR3 has 13 residues. Germline loops: CDR1 SQVTM, CDR2 ANQGSEA. The V segment lost 7 bases and the J segment 7 bases; nucleotides outside the gene matches: 10. The record originates from a study of siplizumab effects on memory and regulatory T cells. The study, taken as a whole, reports: Alloreactive clones mapping to unstimulated subsets formed only a minor fraction.

The assay looked at 95,000 to 100,000 TCR templates in each sample. TCRdb keeps only in-frame clones here, not all; method: immunoSEQ multiplex PCR. The sample holds about 100,000 clones; around 92% are singletons and the top ten take roughly 2.6%. Sequenced sample: CD4+ T cells sorted from blood. This clonotype was sampled from a human donor in good health. Some clones in this sample may be carry-over from other donors' samples. The chain has TRBV29-1 and TRBJ1-1; TRBD1 agrees at 9 bases. The CDR3 DNA reads as TGCAGCGCAGAGGGGACAGGGCGCAATGAAGCTTTCTTT. Amino acid sequence: CSAEGTGRNEAFF.